The clone carrying this TCR beta chain has ten or more counts. Its antigen is as yet unknown. Germline CDR1 is MGHDK and CDR2 is SYGVNS. V was clipped by 8 bases and J by 7 bases, with 9 bases between them. The CDR3 runs 11 residues. Using unique molecular identifiers, the investigators prepared the TCRbeta library. TCRdb ran MiXCR on the PCR reads and lists one entry per CDR3 protein. This repertoire shows about 170,000 distinct CDR3 sequences, 11% found once; its top ten account for roughly 13%. This entry belongs to a study of T-cell reconstitution after alpha-beta-depleted transplantation in children. Study-wide findings and caveats: The origin of high day-60 TCRbeta diversity in some patients lay in surviving recipient T cells and thymic progenitors.

The origin of this receptor is a boy aged 2 to 10 with acute myeloid leukemia, due to receive a stem cell transplant. The input for sequencing was PBMCs, taken before TCRalphabeta/CD19-depleted stem cell transplant. This sequence joins TRBV25-1 and TRBJ1-5; the D gene is possibly TRBD1 (5 bases). The CDR3 DNA is TGTGCCAGCGGAACAGGCCAGCCCCAGCATTTT. Translation: CASGTGQPQHF.